Shown below are 30 T cell receptor beta chains from a single sample sequenced in a study of cytomegalovirus exposure and HLA in healthy donors. The PCR had 60 Vbeta and 13 Jbeta primers. TCRdb's copy holds only in-frame clones and misses some; the assay was immunoSEQ multiplex PCR. The profile shows about 150,000 clones, approximately 80% of them singletons. Material for sequencing was PBMCs. The receptors were sampled from a middle-aged woman in good health and CMV-seronegative.

J is TRBJ1-2 and V is TRBV6-1; D unclear. Trimming took off 1 base at V and 8 bases at J, with 8 bases between the two ends. Per the germline V gene, CDR1 is MNHNS and CDR2 is SASEGT. The CDR3 sequence is 12 residues long. The CDR3 loop is CASSEGPLGYTF. In DNA, the CDR3 is TGTGCCAGCAGTGAAGGGCCCTTGGGCTACACCTTC.

This clone has only a few counts. The V gene is TRBV28, the J gene TRBJ1-2, with 7 bases fitting TRBD1. There are 14 residues in the CDR3. CDR1 MDHEN and CDR2 SYDVKM come from the germline V gene. V shed 3 bases, J shed 6 bases, and the junction held 7 bases outside the gene matches. The CDR3: CASSFGDRENGYTF. The CDR3 DNA reads as TGTGCCAGCAGTTTTGGCGACAGGGAAAATGGCTACACCTTC.

The rearrangement joins TRBV28 to TRBJ1-3, with no clear D. Germline V CDR1 and CDR2: MDHEN, SYDVKM. This CDR3 comprises 14 residues. The V end lost 7 bases, the J end lost 0 bases, and 10 bases lay between the germline ends. The CDR3 coding sequence is TGTGCCAGCACCGAGGCGGGCTCTGGAAACACCATATATTTT. Translation: CASTEAGSGNTIYF.

The CDR3 region has the DNA TGCGCCAGCAGCCAACCGGAGACGCTAGCCAAAAACATTCAGTACTTC. Translation: CASSQPETLAKNIQYF. This rearrangement joins TRBV5-1 to TRBJ2-4; D unclear. The CDR3 sequence is 16 residues long. V gave up 4 bases and J gave up 0 bases, with 14 bases separating them. CDR1 SGHRS and CDR2 YFSETQ come from the germline V gene.

This chain connects TRBV15 to TRBJ2-7; 8 bases fit TRBD1. Germline trimming cut 1 base from V and 0 bases from J; bases unmatched to any gene: 2. This CDR3 comprises 15 residues. Germline V gene data show CDR1 as LNHNV and CDR2 as YYDKDF (reference sequence). Here the CDR3 reads CATSRVDRASYEQYF. The CDR3 nucleotides read TGTGCCACCAGCAGAGTGGACAGGGCCTCCTACGAGCAGTACTTC.

The chain joins TRBV7-9 to TRBJ2-1, with 16 bases lining up with TRBD2. The CDR3 sequence is 18 residues long. Germline V CDR1 and CDR2: SEHNR, FQNEAQ (reference sequence). V gave up 5 bases and J gave up 5 bases; unmatched junction bases: 9. As DNA, the CDR3 is TGTGCCAGCAGCAGCCCGGGACTAGCGGGGGGGCCCCACAATGAGCAGTTCTTC. Protein product: CASSSPGLAGGPHNEQFF.

V gene TRBV4-1 combines with J gene TRBJ2-1; a possible D gene is TRBD1 (5 bases). The germline V gene encodes CDR1 MGHRA and CDR2 YSYEKL. V lost 0 bases and J lost 5, with 11 bases in between. The CDR3 is 15 amino acids. The CDR3 loop is CASSQDQTGDNEQFF. Written as DNA, the CDR3 is TGCGCCAGCAGCCAAGATCAAACAGGCGACAATGAGCAGTTCTTC.

The rearrangement uses TRBV6-1 and TRBJ1-5, with 12 bases aligning to TRBD1. Germline CDR1 and CDR2: MNHNS and SASEGT. Germline trimming cut 4 bases from V and 7 bases from J; bases unmatched to any gene: 8. This CDR3 comprises 16 residues. DNA of the CDR3: TGTGCCAGCAGTGGGGACAGGGGGCTCGGAGGGCAGCCCCAGCATTTT. This encodes CASSGDRGLGGQPQHF.

The chain uses TRBV30 and TRBJ2-1, with D uncertain. The CDR3 has 12 residues. Germline CDR1 reads GTSNPN; CDR2 reads SVGIG (reference sequence). V lost 2 bases and J 5 bases, leaving 7 bases between the germline ends. The CDR3 DNA reads as TGTGCCTGGAGTCAACAGAACAATGAGCAGTTCTTC. As protein: CAWSQQNNEQFF.

The rearrangement uses TRBV5-4 and TRBJ2-7, with 8 bases that match TRBD2. This CDR3 is built from 14 residues. The trim removed 6 bases at V and 4 bases at J, leaving 9 bases unmatched. Germline CDR1 is SGHNT and CDR2 is YYREEE (reference sequence). This chain's CDR3 is CASTSGGATYEQYF. In DNA form, the CDR3 reads TGTGCCAGCACATCGGGGGGGGCCACGTACGAGCAGTACTTC.

CDR3 loop: CASSQEWLTEAFF. CDR3 DNA: TGCGCCAGCAGCCAAGAGTGGCTGACTGAAGCTTTCTTT. The chain combines TRBV4-3 with TRBJ1-1; D gene unclear. CDR1 and CDR2 (germline): LGHNA, YSLEER. V lost 0 bases and J 5 bases, leaving 7 bases between the germline ends. The CDR3 length is 13 residues.

Only a few counts were recorded for this clone. The chain uses TRBV29-1 and TRBJ2-1; TRBD2 agrees at 13 bases. V shed 4 bases, J shed 8 bases, and the junction held 5 bases outside the gene matches. Germline V gene sequence: CDR1 SQVTM, CDR2 ANQGSEA. This CDR3 contains 14 residues. The CDR3 bases are TGCAGCGTTGTCGTAGGACTAGCGGGGGATGAGCAGTTCTTC. It specifies CSVVVGLAGDEQFF.

In this sample, this clone turned up a few times. V and J are TRBV18 and TRBJ2-3; TRBD1 aligns across 10 bases. V shed 3 bases, J shed 0 bases, and the junction held 3 bases outside the gene matches. Germline lookup yields CDR1 KGHSH and CDR2 LQKENI. The CDR3 extends over 16 amino acids. CDR3 loop: CASSPTGGSSTDTQYF. CDR3 in DNA: TGTGCCAGCTCACCGACAGGGGGCTCTAGCACAGATACGCAGTATTTT.

The chain uses TRBV2 and TRBJ2-7; 9 nucleotides align to TRBD1. The CDR3 is made up of 15 amino acids. V was pared by 6 bases and J by 6 bases, with 12 bases of the junction left unmatched. Germline assignment: CDR1 SNHLY and CDR2 FYNNEI. The CDR3: CASRPLGQGIREQYF. CDR3 DNA: TGTGCCAGCAGACCCCTGGGACAGGGTATTCGCGAGCAGTACTTC.

The genes are TRBV19 and TRBJ2-7, with D unclear. Germline loops: CDR1 LNHDA, CDR2 SQIVND (reference sequence). The CDR3 has 13 amino acids. Trimming took off 3 bases at V and 6 bases at J, with 12 bases between the two ends. The CDR3 reads CASSIASPGEQYF. The CDR3 DNA reads as TGTGCCAGTAGTATCGCCTCGCCCGGCGAGCAGTACTTC.

This chain joins TRBV19 and TRBJ1-6, with D perhaps TRBD1 (6 bases). Per the germline V gene, CDR1 is LNHDA and CDR2 is SQIVND (reference sequence). The ends were cut back, 7 bases at V and 1 base at J, with 8 bases in the middle. CDR3 size: 14 residues. This CDR3 is CASTQGSYNSPLHF. The CDR3 DNA reads TGTGCCAGTACTCAGGGGTCCTATAATTCACCCCTCCACTTT.

This clone was recorded a few times. The V call is TRBV5-1, the J call TRBJ1-3; no clear D. Per germline, CDR1 SGHRS and CDR2 YFSETQ. The CDR3 sequence is 15 residues long. V gave up 0 bases and J gave up 4 bases, with 11 bases separating them. The CDR3 reads CASSLDGQFGNTIYF. As DNA, the CDR3 is TGCGCCAGCAGCTTGGATGGCCAGTTCGGAAACACCATATATTTT.

The chain is built from TRBV4-2 and TRBJ2-3; 12 bases map to TRBD2. The junction had 6 bases not matched to a gene; V was cut back by 0 bases and J by 2 bases. Per germline, CDR1 LGHNA and CDR2 YNFKEQ. There are 18 residues in the CDR3. CDR3 DNA: TGTGCCAGCAGCCAAGATTGGTCTAGCGGGGGGGCCACAGATACGCAGTATTTT. As protein: CASSQDWSSGGATDTQYF.

The V and J genes are TRBV6-6 and TRBJ2-1; D not certain. The V gene lost 8 bases and the J gene lost 0 bases, with 14 bases spanning the gap. Germline V gene sequence: CDR1 MNHNY, CDR2 SVGAGI (reference sequence). The CDR3 extends over 15 amino acids. CDR3 amino acids: CASFSFYSSYNEQFF. DNA for the CDR3: TGTGCCAGCTTCTCCTTTTATAGCTCCTACAATGAGCAGTTCTTC.

The chain uses TRBV28 and TRBJ2-7; the D is unclear. Between the trimmed V and J ends, which lost 4 bases and 0 bases, there was a span of 4 bases. This CDR3 contains 12 residues. The germline V gene encodes CDR1 MDHEN and CDR2 SYDVKM. CDR3 nucleotides: TGTGCCAGCAGTTCTACCTCCTACGAGCAGTACTTC. Its translation is CASSSTSYEQYF.

This clone showed up just a few times. The chain's CDR3 is CASSPSSVMNTEAFF. The CDR3 coding sequence is TGTGCCAGCTCACCGAGCAGCGTCATGAACACTGAAGCTTTCTTT. The chain employs TRBV18 and TRBJ1-1; no definite D call. V lost 3 bases, J lost 0 bases, and 11 bases lay in between. The CDR3 runs 15 residues. The germline gives CDR1 KGHSH, CDR2 LQKENI.

The chain employs TRBV6-5 and TRBJ2-7, with D possibly matching TRBD1 (6 bases). CDR1 is MNHEY and CDR2 is SVGAGI in the germline V gene. CDR3 length: 13 amino acids. The ends were cut back, 8 bases at V and 2 bases at J, with 13 bases in the middle. The CDR3 sequence: CASRARDTYEQYF. CDR3 in DNA: TGTGCCAGCCGAGCCCGGGACACCTACGAGCAGTACTTC.

This clone was counted between two and nine times. This chain connects TRBV7-9 to TRBJ2-5, with 7 bases lining up with TRBD1. The CDR3 loop spans 15 amino acids. V gave up 3 bases and J gave up 5 bases; unmatched junction bases: 9. Germline-derived CDR1 and CDR2 are SEHNR and FQNEAQ (reference sequence). DNA of the CDR3: TGTGCCAGCAGCTTGAGAGGGGGCATGAGTGAGACCCAGTACTTC. Amino acid sequence: CASSLRGGMSETQYF.

The chain joins TRBV2 to TRBJ1-2; 11 nucleotides line up with TRBD1. V shed 6 bases and J 8 bases; nucleotides not matched to a gene: 8. Germline V gene sequence: CDR1 SNHLY, CDR2 FYNNEI. This CDR3 comprises 14 residues. CDR3 DNA sequence: TGTGCCAGCAGCTCGGACAGGGGGCTAGACGGCTACACCTTC. It specifies CASSSDRGLDGYTF.

V and J are TRBV7-8 and TRBJ2-2, with 8 bases fitting TRBD2. The CDR3 extends over 17 amino acids. J lost 0 bases, V lost 3 bases, and 6 bases had no gene match. Germline V gene data show CDR1 as SGHVS and CDR2 as FQNEAQ. CDR3 nucleotide sequence: TGTGCCAGCAGCTTGGGGGGGCGGGGGGCGAACACCGGGGAGCTGTTTTTT. Translating it yields CASSLGGRGANTGELFF.

This clone has only a few counts. This rearrangement joins TRBV29-1 to TRBJ2-7; 14 bases are a match to TRBD2. V shed 3 bases and J 3 bases; nucleotides not matched to a gene: 4. CDR3 length equals 15 residues. The V gene's germline CDR1 is SQVTM and CDR2 ANQGSEA. CDR3 nucleotide sequence: TGCAGCGTTGAGGGCGGGACTAGCGGGAGCTACGAGCAGTACTTC. Encoded protein: CSVEGGTSGSYEQYF.

This clone was seen more than once but under ten times. CDR3 residues: CASSWDAEGQPQHF. The DNA for the CDR3 is TGTGCCAGCAGTTGGGACGCGGAGGGTCAGCCCCAGCATTTT. This chain uses TRBV6-6 with TRBJ1-5; possibly TRBD1 for D (5 bases). Trimming cost V 4 bases and J 6 bases, with 13 bases left between them. CDR1 is MNHNY, CDR2 SVGAGI, per germline (reference sequence). The length of the CDR3 is 14 residues.

This clone has a handful of counts. The chain carries TRBV6-5 and TRBJ1-1, with D possibly TRBD1 on 5 matching bases. Germline CDR1 and CDR2: MNHEY and SVGAGI. V shed 6 bases and J shed 5 bases, with 19 bases lying between them. CDR3 size: 15 residues. CDR3 amino acids: CASRQPSRVGTEAFF. DNA for the CDR3: TGTGCCAGCAGACAACCCTCCAGGGTCGGAACTGAAGCTTTCTTT.

This chain's CDR3 is CASSPAQVNSPLHF. The CDR3 DNA is TGTGCCAGCAGCCCCGCACAGGTTAATTCACCCCTCCACTTT. The V gene is TRBV7-8, the J gene TRBJ1-6; possible D gene TRBD1, 5 bases. From germline, CDR1 is SGHVS and CDR2 FQNEAQ. The V end was cut by 5 bases, the J end by 6 bases, with 11 bases between. The CDR3 consists of 14 residues.

CDR3 sequence reads: CASSQKLPGQGGYEQYF. For the CDR3, the DNA is TGCGCCAGCAGCCAGAAATTACCGGGACAGGGGGGGTACGAGCAGTACTTC. The chain combines TRBV4-1 with TRBJ2-7; 11 bases match TRBD1. The CDR3 contains 17 residues. V gave up 3 bases and J gave up 4 bases; unmatched junction bases: 11. Germline V lookup: CDR1 MGHRA, CDR2 YSYEKL.